The present T cell receptor (beta chain) was sequenced within a study of blood T cell repertoires in COVID-19. Assay used: immunoSEQ multiplex PCR; TCRdb lists only in-frame clones, some missing. The table includes hundreds of thousands of clones, around nine tenths detected once. CDR1 and CDR2 from the germline V gene are SGHRS and YFSETQ. The V gene lost 2 bases and the J gene lost 4 bases, with 7 bases spanning the gap. The CDR3 length is 12 residues. As to this clone: Other DNA variants within this sample encode the same CDR3.

The sequence derives from a woman in her 50s who had recovered from COVID-19. The sample consisted of PBMCs or T cells enriched from blood (not recorded which). This chain connects TRBV5-1 to TRBJ2-7, with D perhaps TRBD2 (5 bases). The CDR3 bases are TGCGCCAGCAGCTTAGGAGGATACGAGCAGTACTTC. Translation: CASSLGGYEQYF.